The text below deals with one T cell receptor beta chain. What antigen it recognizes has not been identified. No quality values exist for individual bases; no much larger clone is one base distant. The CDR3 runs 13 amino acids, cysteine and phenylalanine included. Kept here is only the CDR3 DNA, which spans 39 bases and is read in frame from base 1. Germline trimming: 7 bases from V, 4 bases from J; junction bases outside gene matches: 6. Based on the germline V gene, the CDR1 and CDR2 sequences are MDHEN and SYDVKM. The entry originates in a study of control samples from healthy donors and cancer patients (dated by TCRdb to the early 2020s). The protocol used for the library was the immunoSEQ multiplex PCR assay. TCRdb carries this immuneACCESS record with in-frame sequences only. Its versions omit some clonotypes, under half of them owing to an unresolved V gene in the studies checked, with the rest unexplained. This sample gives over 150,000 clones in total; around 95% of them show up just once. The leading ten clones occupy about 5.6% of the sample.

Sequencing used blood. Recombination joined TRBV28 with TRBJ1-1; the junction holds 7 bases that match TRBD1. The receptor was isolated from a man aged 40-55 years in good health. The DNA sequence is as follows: TGTGCCAGCACCCACAGGGGTAGCACTGAAGCTTTCTTT. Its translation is CASTHRGSTEAFF.